This T cell receptor beta chain emerged from a study of shared clonotypes between healthy human individuals. Turning to this clone: Its antigen remains unknown.

General observations from the study: When naive CD4 clonotypes were compared across several donors, 4% to 5.5% were shared.

DNA at about 210 ng, 25,000 to 30,000 T cell genomes, went into sorted-subset replicate PCRs. Method: immunoSEQ multiplex PCR; TCRdb's copy keeps in-frame clones and lacks some. The sample shows 2 million to 3 million clones, more than 85% of them seen only once. The CDR3 length is 14 residues. V shed 10 bases and J shed 1 base, with 16 bases lying between them. Germline V gives CDR1 LNHDA, CDR2 SQIVND (reference sequence). The authors divided CD4+ cells into CD45RA+ naive and CD45RA-negative memory subsets. The sequencing sample was made of naive CD4+ T cells from PBMCs. Indicated subset: CD45RA+ positively selected. The origin of this receptor is a man between 18 and 29 years old in good health. Some clones in this sample may be carry-over from other donors' samples. The chain is built from TRBV19 and TRBJ1-1, with a weak D call TRBD1 (5 bases). This chain's CDR3 is CATHPGLRNTEAFF. In nucleotides, the CDR3 is TGTGCCACCCACCCGGGACTTCGGAACACTGAAGCTTTCTTT. Supplemented by reference TRBV19 and TRBJ1-1, the full variable domain reads DGGITQSPKYLFRKEGQNVTLSCEQNLNHDAMYWYRQDPGQGLRLIYYSQIVNDFQKGDIAEGYSVSREKKESFPLTVTSAQKNPTAFYLCATHPGLRNTEAFFGQGTRLTVV.